This T cell receptor beta chain originates from a study of T cell repertoires in cytomegalovirus infection (dated by TCRdb to the late 2010s). Study-level background: The peptide stimulations were aimed at well-studied HLA-B-restricted epitopes as well as recently identified HLA-C-restricted CMV epitopes, whose presentation resists viral immunomodulation. Donor HLA type was relevant to the analysis, as public TCR beta signatures indicated carriage of CMV infection together with the matching HLA type. The paper as a whole reports these results and caveats: The ex vivo response was dominated by HLA-C-restricted CMV-specific TCR beta clonotypes, which also provided the single most frequent clonotype in two of eight donors. Cumulative frequency of public TCR beta family members discriminated carriers of CMV infection plus the relevant HLA type in this cohort and an independent approximately 350-donor cohort.

The treatment or condition label of this sample denotes: in vitro stimulation with specific CMV peptide epitopes to enrich CMV-specific T cells. A word on this clonotype: Which antigen it targets is not known. The sample holds no much larger clone one base away, and base qualities are not on file.

V is reduced by 0 bases and J by 2 bases, leaving a spacing of 6 bases between them. The CDR3 contains 14 residues, cysteine and phenylalanine counted. Only the CDR3 region is kept as DNA, spanning 42 bases read in frame from base 1. The germline V gene supplies CDR1 LGHNA and CDR2 YSLEER. TCRdb names Illumina HiSeq 1500 as the instrument used. TCRdb reworked the public reads: Q25 trimming with fastp, MiXCR clone assembly, productive beta chains retained. All rows with the same CDR3 protein become a single entry with the most common DNA and genes. This sample gives 650,000 to 900,000 distinct CDR3 sequences in total; about 33% of them show up just once. The ten biggest clones cover over 10% of the sample.

The chain is assembled from TRBV4-3 and TRBJ2-3; no D gene call is confident. The TCR was taken from a human donor in good health (CMV status not recorded). Some clones in this sample may be carry-over from other donors' samples. The input for sequencing was cultured CD8+ T cells from PBMCs, taken from culture after CMV antigen stimulation. The CDR3 sequence is CASSQDPFTDTQYF. The sequenced DNA is TGCGCCAGCAGCCAAGATCCGTTCACAGATACGCAGTATTTT.